This TCR beta chain was identified during a study of blood T cell repertoires in COVID-19. For the study at large: Acute and convalescent COVID-19 specimens originated in the United States, Italy and Spain. Sample material is recorded as cDNA or gDNA derived from T cells, B-cell-depleted T cells, or PBMCs.

V shed 10 bases, J shed 5 bases, and the junction held 11 bases outside the gene matches. The germline CDR1 and CDR2 sequences are KGHSH and LQKENI. This CDR3 is built from 14 residues. Original analysis: Reference gene primer amplification gave nucleated cell count estimates. The table came from immunoSEQ multiplex PCR; TCRdb's copy has only in-frame clones and leaves some out. The DNA was the basis for D and trimming; V, J and clone size are from that table. Of about 100,000 clones listed, 85% were seen once; the top ten hold over 10%. The source of this sequence is a human donor in a cohort sampled during active COVID-19. Sequencing used peripheral blood. This sequence joins TRBV18 and TRBJ2-7; 10 bases fit TRBD1. The chain's CDR3 is CATSPGQGTHEQYF. CDR3 nucleotides: TGTGCCACCTCTCCGGGACAGGGGACCCACGAGCAGTACTTC.